This is a list of T cell receptor beta chains from one sample in a study of early T cells in non-severe SARS-CoV-2 infection. TCRdb redid the calling of the 5' RACE reads with MiXCR, one entry per CDR3 protein. The table shows 35,000 to 50,000 distinct CDR3 sequences, with 4.5% to 7% occurring only once. Specimen: whole blood, collected at baseline. The receptors come from an adult who was a healthcare worker with PCR-confirmed SARS-CoV-2 infection or an uninfected control (not recorded which). The CDR3 runs from the conserved cysteine through the conserved F or W. The order of the fields is J gene, V gene, D gene, clone size, CDR3 DNA, CDR3 protein. A D gene is named only where the DNA matches it firmly. Rows give clone size only sometimes, using once, few, many, or a class for an expanded clone.

>TRBJ1-5|TRBV29-1|-|many
TGCAGCGTCTCTACAGTGAATAGCAATCAGCCCCAGCATTTT
CSVSTVNSNQPQHF
>TRBJ2-2|TRBV15|TRBD1|many
TGTGCCACCACTAGGGACAGGCACAACACCGGGGAGCTGTTTTTT
CATTRDRHNTGELFF
>TRBJ1-1|TRBV5-1|-|many
TGCGCCAGCAGCTCTCAGTCGACAGGGAACACTGAAGCTTTCTTT
CASSSQSTGNTEAFF
>TRBJ2-1|TRBV7-2|-|many
TGTGCCAGCAGCCTCAATCCTGGCGGGGAGACGGAGCAGTTCTTC
CASSLNPGGETEQFF
>TRBJ1-4|TRBV4-2|TRBD1|many
TGTGCCAGCAGCCAGACAGGGGCCGGTGAAAAACTGTTTTTT
CASSQTGAGEKLFF
>TRBJ1-6|TRBV4-3|TRBD1|-
TGCGCCAGCAGCCAACCCGGGACAGCTAATTCACCCCTCCACTTT
CASSQPGTANSPLHF
>TRBJ2-3|TRBV9|TRBD2|few
TGTGCCAGCAGCCTCTGGACTAGCGGGGGGGCGAAGGATACGCAGTATTTT
CASSLWTSGGAKDTQYF
>TRBJ1-2|TRBV3-1|TRBD1|many
TGTGCCAGCAGCCAAGTAGAGGGGGCCTATGGCTACACCTTC
CASSQVEGAYGYTF
>TRBJ1-5|TRBV30|-|many
TGTGCCTGGAACCTACAGGGATCGGATCAGCCCCAGCATTTT
CAWNLQGSDQPQHF
>TRBJ2-2|TRBV13|TRBD1|many
TGTGCCAGCAGACGGACAGGGACGTCCAACACCGGGGAGCTGTTTTTT
CASRRTGTSNTGELFF
>TRBJ2-1|TRBV10-3|TRBD2|many
TGTGCCATCAGTGACGTTATCTTACCTAGCGGGGGGTACAATGAGCAGTTCTTC
CAISDVILPSGGYNEQFF
>TRBJ2-7|TRBV29-1|-|many
TGCAGCGTCTCCGAGTTTGGGTCCTACGAGCAGTACTTC
CSVSEFGSYEQYF
>TRBJ1-4|TRBV29-1|-|many
TGCAGCGTTGGAACAGGGCTGGGTGAAAAACTGTTTTTT
CSVGTGLGEKLFF
>TRBJ2-5|TRBV12-5|TRBD2|many
TGTGCTAGTGGTTTGACTAGCGGGGACCAAGAGACCCAGTACTTC
CASGLTSGDQETQYF
>TRBJ1-2|TRBV6-5|-|many
TGTGCCAGCAGTTACGGGCAGGGTAATGGCTACACCTTC
CASSYGQGNGYTF
>TRBJ2-1|TRBV19|-|many
TGTGCCGCAGCGGCAGGACAGTCCTCCTACAATGAGCAGTTCTTC
CAAAAGQSSYNEQFF
>TRBJ2-7|TRBV29-1|TRBD1|-
TGCAGCGTCAAAATTGGGACAGGTAGCTCCTACGAGCAGTACTTC
CSVKIGTGSSYEQYF
>TRBJ2-2|TRBV14|TRBD2|-
TGTGCCAGCAGTCCTCGTGGGGGACTAGCCTACACCGGGGAGCTGTTTTTT
CASSPRGGLAYTGELFF
>TRBJ1-2|TRBV2|-|few
TGTGCCAGCAGTGCCGGACTGCGATCCTATGGCTACACCTTC
CASSAGLRSYGYTF
>TRBJ2-2|TRBV7-3|-|many
TGTGCCAGCAGCTTAACTCCGAACACCGGGGAGCTGTTTTTT
CASSLTPNTGELFF